The 8 T cell receptor beta chains listed next were all sequenced from one sample in a study of T cells in Graves' hyperthyroidism and ophthalmopathy. TCR beta CDR3 regions were amplified from RNA. HTBI primers were employed in a first-round RT-PCR of the TCR CDR3. MiXCR was run by TCRdb on the multiplex PCR reads, yielding one entry per CDR3 protein. The sample holds 550,000 to 800,000 distinct CDR3 sequences, about 15% seen once. Specimen: blood. The origin of the receptors is a man aged 18 to 30 with Graves' hyperthyroidism.

This clonotype was detected a few times. This chain links TRBV19 with TRBJ2-3; 7 positions match TRBD2. V lost 7 bases to trimming and J lost 2 bases; unmatched junction nucleotides: 3. Looked up from germline, CDR1 is LNHDA and CDR2 is SQIVND (reference sequence). The CDR3 is 13 amino acids. Here the CDR3 DNA reads TGTGCCAGTATCGAGCGGGACACAGATACGCAGTATTTT. Its translation: CASIERDTDTQYF.

This clonotype was observed at least ten times. The chain uses TRBV28 and TRBJ2-6; D uncertain. Germline CDR1 and CDR2: MDHEN and SYDVKM. This CDR3 comprises 16 residues. The ends were cut back, 3 bases at V and 5 bases at J, with 14 bases in the middle. CDR3 protein: CASSFDLKFRANVLTF. Here the CDR3 DNA reads TGTGCCAGCAGTTTCGATTTGAAGTTCCGGGCCAACGTCCTGACTTTC.

The chain combines TRBV15 with TRBJ2-6; 7 bases are a match to TRBD1. The CDR3 loop spans 17 amino acids. Trimming at V came to 1 base and at J to 2 bases, leaving 5 bases not matched to a gene. Germline loops: CDR1 LNHNV, CDR2 YYDKDF (reference sequence). The CDR3 region is CATSRVTGRAGANVLTF. CDR3 in DNA: TGTGCCACCAGCAGAGTGACAGGGCGGGCTGGGGCCAACGTCCTGACTTTC.

This clonotype was seen only a few times. V gene TRBV4-2 combines with J gene TRBJ2-3; D not certain. V dropped 1 base and J dropped 2 bases, with 10 bases sitting between them. CDR1 is LGHNA, CDR2 YNFKEQ, per germline. This CDR3 has 15 amino acids. The CDR3 region is CASSQVVTVTDTQYF. DNA of the CDR3: TGTGCCAGCAGCCAAGTGGTGACTGTCACAGATACGCAGTATTTT.

The V and J genes are TRBV2 and TRBJ2-6; maybe TRBD1 (6 bases). V was clipped by 8 bases and J by 0 bases, with 17 bases between them. Germline values: CDR1 SNHLY, CDR2 FYNNEI. The CDR3 totals 17 residues. The CDR3 DNA sequence: TGTGCCAGCGGGGGACACCAGACTTACTCTGGGGCCAACGTCCTGACTTTC. Protein sequence: CASGGHQTYSGANVLTF. Supplemented by reference TRBV2 and TRBJ2-6, the full variable domain reads EPEVTQTPSHQVTQMGQEVILRCVPISNHLYFYWYRQILGQKVEFLVSFYNNEISEKSEIFDDQFSVERPDGSNFTLKIRSTKLEDSAMYFCASGGHQTYSGANVLTFGAGSRLTVL.

This chain connects TRBV6-4 to TRBJ1-1; 7 bases match TRBD1. This CDR3 has 13 amino acids. CDR1 and CDR2 from the germline V gene are MRHNA and SNTAGT. V shed 8 bases, J shed 1 base, and the junction held 4 bases outside the gene matches. The CDR3 sequence is CASRGQWNTEAFF. CDR3 sequence (DNA): TGTGCCAGCCGGGGACAGTGGAACACTGAAGCTTTCTTT.

V is TRBV6-5 and J is TRBJ1-4, with D unresolved. V lost 2 bases to trimming and J lost 4 bases, with 5 bases between them. Per germline, CDR1 MNHEY and CDR2 SVGAGI. This CDR3 is 13 amino acids long. The CDR3 protein is CASSYDRNEKLFF. CDR3 DNA sequence: TGTGCCAGCAGTTACGATCGTAATGAAAAACTGTTTTTT.

There are a few counts of this clonotype. This chain connects TRBV20-1 to TRBJ1-4; D uncertain. The germline V gene has CDR1 DFQATT and CDR2 SNEGSKA (reference sequence). This CDR3 is 15 amino acids long. Trimming took 2 bases from V and 2 from J, leaving 12 bases between them. CDR3 coding DNA: TGCAGTGCTAGATCCCCTATTTACACTAATGAAAAACTGTTTTTT. As protein: CSARSPIYTNEKLFF.